By frequency in the sample, the clone carrying this T cell receptor beta chain is medium-sized. Its antigen is currently unknown. This specimen belongs to a study of tumor and adjacent non-tumor tissue in lung cancer. Study details: Patients comprised about a dozen adenocarcinoma, a couple of squamous cell carcinoma and 1 small cell lung cancer. Findings of the study overall: Top 100 clones took a larger repertoire share in normal lung. Compared with tumor, normal lung showed significantly lower TCR diversity.

Three rounds of nested PCR, following a modified ARM-PCR protocol, produced the TCRbeta library. TCRdb used MiXCR to reprocess the multiplex PCR reads, holding one entry per CDR3 protein. The sample lists about 75,000 distinct CDR3 sequences; roughly 80% were seen once. Germline V gene sequence: CDR1 SGHNT, CDR2 YENEEA. J lost 5 bases, V lost 1 base, and 2 bases had no gene match. This CDR3 region has 16 residues. RNA was extracted from bulk tissue without any cell sorting. This receptor was obtained from a woman aged 50 to 60 with non-small cell lung cancer. The rearrangement uses TRBV11-3 and TRBJ2-1; TRBD2 matches 13 bases. What was sequenced was lung tumor tissue. The CDR3 DNA reads TGTGCCAGCAGCTTAGTCGGACTAGCGGGGGACAATGAGCAGTTCTTC. Translation: CASSLVGLAGDNEQFF.